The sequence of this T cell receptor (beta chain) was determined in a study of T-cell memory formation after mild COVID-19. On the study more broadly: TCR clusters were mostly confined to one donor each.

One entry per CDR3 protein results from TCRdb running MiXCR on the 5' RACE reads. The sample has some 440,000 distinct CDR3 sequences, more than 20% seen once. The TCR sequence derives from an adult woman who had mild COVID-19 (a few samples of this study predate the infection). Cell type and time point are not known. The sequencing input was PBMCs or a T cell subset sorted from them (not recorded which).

CDR3 DNA: TGCGCCAGCAGCTTGGTTCCGGGTAACGACGGCTACACCTTC. It codes for CASSLVPGNDGYTF. J is TRBJ1-2 and V is TRBV5-1; D unclear. The V end lost 0 bases, the J end lost 8 bases, and 14 bases lay between the germline ends. The CDR3 length is 14 residues. Per the germline V gene, CDR1 is SGHRS and CDR2 is YFSETQ.